This T cell receptor (beta chain) was retrieved from a study of T-cell memory formation after mild COVID-19 (dated by TCRdb to the early 2020s). Study-level background: TCR sequence clusters from the two donors were largely donor specific. In a couple of donors, T-cell clones that expanded and contracted after mild COVID-19 were tracked by sequencing TCRalpha and TCRbeta repertoires over time. The cohort comprised two young, previously healthy adult volunteers, one female and one male.

V loses 5 bases, J loses 4 bases, and the germline ends lie 7 bases apart. Per the germline V gene, SGHTA is the CDR1 and FQGNSA is the CDR2. There are 12 amino acids in the CDR3, from cysteine to phenylalanine inclusive. The only DNA kept is the CDR3, 36 bases in frame from the first base. This clonotype was detected ten times or more. No cognate antigen has been identified for it. No much larger clonotype is one base removed from it; base qualities were not supplied. Results the study describes overall, beyond this receptor: Contracting CD4+ clones were found mainly in CM and EM memory subsets, while CD8+ clones were enriched in EMRA. Some responding clones were detected in pre-infection memory, which suggested that pre-existing cross-reactive memory T cells had joined the SARS-CoV-2 response. Clones that contracted from day 15 to 85 showed balanced CD4/CD8 phenotypes, whereas a second wave of clones that expanded from day 15 to 37 leaned towards CD4+. The second-wave clones that peaked on day 37 were not confirmed to be SARS-CoV-2 specific. Only two mild cases were covered in the study, and larger cohorts including severe cases with pre-infection samples were considered necessary.

PBMCs were isolated by Ficoll-Paque density gradient centrifugation. TCRdb lists the instrument as Illumina NovaSeq 6000. TCRalpha and TCRbeta cDNA libraries were constructed by 5'RACE with constant-segment primers, with sample barcodes and unique molecular identifiers being introduced. Trizol reagent was used to extract RNA from every sample. Library amplification was performed in two PCR steps, and a second sample barcode and Illumina TruSeq adapters were introduced in the second step. The libraries were sequenced on an Illumina NovaSeq using 2 x 150 bp paired-end reads. On the authors' methods: The reads were demultiplexed and collapsed into UMI-guided consensus sequences using migec v1.2.7. Using mixcr v2.1.11, UMI consensuses were aligned to TRA and TRB V and J templates and then assembled into clonotypes. A clonotype was counted as expanded or contracted only when both edgeR and NoisET called the clonotype significant, with the noise models trained on biological replicates. edgeR calls used a false discovery rate-adjusted p below 0.01 and a log2 fold-change threshold of 1. As an exploratory analysis of dynamics, max-normalized trajectories of the 1000 most abundant clonotypes were examined by PCA with hierarchical clustering. Separately sequenced CD4+ and CD8+ repertoires were used to assign a CD4 or CD8 phenotype to each responding clone. TCRdb trimmed the raw reads at Q25, called clones with MiXCR and kept productive beta chains. Merged by CDR3 protein, the rows form single entries marked with the most common genes and DNA. The V and J calls shown here were made by TCRdb, not taken from the authors' results. This sample holds some 180,000 distinct CDR3 sequences; over 10% were observed only once. Together, the top ten hold 2.5% to 3.5% of the sample.

The sample consisted of PBMCs or a T cell subset sorted from them (not recorded which). This clonotype originated in a man younger than 35 who had mild COVID-19 (a few samples of this study predate the infection). The sample titles of this study are shuffled in the database, so cell type and time point are left out; the donor was told from shared clones. Recombination joined TRBV7-2 with TRBJ2-3, with the identity of the D gene unclear. The CDR3 amino acid sequence is: CASSAQSDTQYF. The DNA reads TGTGCCAGCAGCGCCCAATCAGATACGCAGTATTTT.